This passage covers 32 T cell receptor beta chains from one sample sequenced in a study of blood T cells in healthy people across ages. A second about 7 to 12 cycle PCR used barcoded and J-beta primers. Via MiXCR, TCRdb re-called the 5' RACE reads, giving one row per CDR3 protein. Here the sample spans roughly 2 million distinct CDR3 sequences, around 48% being singletons. Material: blood. The receptors were sampled from a woman aged 40 to 50 in good health.

The chain carries TRBV19 and TRBJ2-1; D uncertain. V lost 2 bases to trimming and J lost 3 bases, with 8 bases between them. The CDR3 totals 14 residues. Germline values: CDR1 LNHDA, CDR2 SQIVND (reference sequence). CDR3 DNA sequence: TGTGCCAGTAGTATATACCTAGGCTACAATGAGCAGTTCTTC. Protein product: CASSIYLGYNEQFF.

This clonotype was detected only a few times. The chain has TRBV5-1 and TRBJ2-4; no clear D. TRBJ2-5 matches the DNA end more closely, so the J call is doubtful. The CDR3 is 13 residues long. The germline V gene encodes CDR1 SGHRS and CDR2 YFSETQ. The CDR3 DNA reads as TGCGCCAGCGCACGGAACCGCCAAGAGACCCAGTACTTC. This translates into CASARNRQETQYF.

V usage is TRBV7-2 and J usage is TRBJ1-4; possibly TRBD1 for D (5 bases). The CDR3 runs to 15 residues. Trimming removed 3 bases from V and 5 bases from J, with 13 bases in between. Germline V gene lookup returns CDR1 SGHTA and CDR2 FQGNSA. For the CDR3, the DNA is TGTGCCAGCAGCTTTTCCGGGACTCCGAATGAAAAACTGTTTTTT. Translated: CASSFSGTPNEKLFF.

The chain joins TRBV5-1 to TRBJ2-5, with 8 nucleotides matching TRBD1. The assigned J gene may be wrong: the sequence end matches TRBJ2-7 better. CDR1 is SGHRS and CDR2 is YFSETQ in the germline V gene. This CDR3 is built from 15 residues. The CDR3 here is CASSAMRTGTHEQYF. In nucleotides, the CDR3 is TGCGCCAGCAGCGCGATGCGGACAGGGACCCACGAGCAGTACTTC.

Of note for this clonotype: The junction departs from germline at one end; a sequencing error may be responsible. CDR3 sequence: CASCQEGEQFF. CDR3 coding DNA: TGTGCCAGCTGCCAAGAGGGTGAGCAGTTCTTC. This chain connects TRBV4-2 to TRBJ2-1; TRBD2 might be the D (5 bases). Germline-derived CDR1 and CDR2 are LGHNA and YNFKEQ. The CDR3 spans 11 residues.

The chain has TRBV20-1 and TRBJ2-5; 11 nucleotides match TRBD2. CDR1 and CDR2 (germline): DFQATT, SNEGSKA (reference sequence). Germline trimming cut 7 bases from V and 5 bases from J; bases unmatched to any gene: 9. This CDR3 spans 14 amino acids. CDR3 in DNA: TGCAGTGGCCTAGCGGGGGGCCTCACGGAGACCCAGTACTTC. Translating gives CSGLAGGLTETQYF.

The chain combines TRBV25-1 with TRBJ2-1; D perhaps matches TRBD2 (5 bases). Germline values: CDR1 MGHDK, CDR2 SYGVNS. The CDR3 sequence is 16 residues long. V lost 1 base and J lost 10, with 20 bases in between. The CDR3 sequence is CASSEFTDRGFSEQFF. In DNA, the CDR3 is TGTGCCAGCAGTGAATTCACGGACCGAGGGTTTAGCGAGCAGTTCTTC.

CDR3 nucleotide sequence: TGTGCCAGCAGCCACAAGGGGAGTGGGGCCAACGTCCTGACTTTC. Amino acids: CASSHKGSGANVLTF. The V gene is TRBV6-5, the J gene TRBJ2-6; D may be TRBD1 or TRBD2 (5 bases each). This CDR3 contains 15 residues. Trimming pared 6 bases from V and 3 bases from J, leaving 12 bases between. Germline lookup yields CDR1 MNHEY and CDR2 SVGAGI.

V gene TRBV20-1 combines with J gene TRBJ2-1; 8 positions agree with TRBD2. Germline values: CDR1 DFQATT, CDR2 SNEGSKA (reference sequence). The CDR3 length is 17 residues. Germline trimming cut 5 bases from V and 0 bases from J; bases unmatched to any gene: 12. CDR3 nucleotide sequence: TGCAGTGCTGGGTTAGCGGGACTAAGATCCTCCTACAATGAGCAGTTCTTC. It translates to CSAGLAGLRSSYNEQFF.

This sequence joins TRBV7-2 and TRBJ2-1; 9 bases align to TRBD1. Germline V gene sequence: CDR1 SGHTA, CDR2 FQGNSA. The CDR3 extends over 15 amino acids. V shed 6 bases and J 3 bases; nucleotides not matched to a gene: 6. CDR3 residues: CASRADRGVYNEQFF. The DNA for the CDR3 is TGTGCCAGCAGAGCCGACAGGGGGGTCTACAATGAGCAGTTCTTC.

Note on this clonotype: Since a far larger clone is one base different, this is likely a read error. The CDR3 ends on some other residue instead of the conserved phenylalanine or tryptophan, so this is likely a read error. This rearrangement joins TRBV7-2 to TRBJ2-5, with D maybe TRBD1 (6 bases). Trimming removed 0 bases from V and 4 bases from J, with 9 bases in between. Germline CDR1 is SGHTA and CDR2 is FQGNSA. CDR3 length: 14 residues. CDR3 sequence reads: CASSLAGAGETQYY. As DNA, the CDR3 is TGTGCCAGCAGCTTAGCGGGGGCGGGAGAGACCCAGTACTAC.

The sample holds one count of this clonotype. The chain joins TRBV9 to TRBJ2-1, with D possibly being TRBD2 (5 bases). The CDR3 is 14 amino acids. V was pared by 2 bases and J by 4 bases, with 10 bases between. CDR1 is SGDLS, CDR2 YYNGEE, per germline. CDR3 bases: TGTGCCAGCAGCGTCCTTGGGGAGTACAATGAGCAGTTCTTC. This gives the protein CASSVLGEYNEQFF.

The gene calls are TRBV6-6 and TRBJ2-7, with D unresolved. This CDR3 has 14 amino acids. Germline CDR1 MNHNY, CDR2 SVGAGI (reference sequence). Trimming pared 0 bases from V and 4 bases from J, leaving 10 bases between. The DNA of the CDR3 is TGTGCCAGCAGTTACTCAGGTCCGTGGTACGAGCAGTACTTC. Its translation is CASSYSGPWYEQYF.

The rearrangement uses TRBV14 and TRBJ2-3; no definite D call. Germline loops: CDR1 SGHDN, CDR2 FVKESK. This CDR3 comprises 14 residues. V was trimmed by 0 bases and J by 6 bases, leaving 10 bases between them. CDR3 sequence reads: CASSQDARRDTQYF. CDR3 nucleotide sequence: TGTGCCAGCAGCCAAGATGCCAGGCGGGATACGCAGTATTTT. The variable domain in full, completed from reference TRBV14 and TRBJ2-3, reads EAGVTQFPSHSVIEKGQTVTLRCDPISGHDNLYWYRRVMGKEIKFLLHFVKESKQDESGMPNNRFLAERTGGTYSTLKVQPAELEDSGVYFCASSQDARRDTQYFGPGTRLTVL.

The chain combines TRBV9 with TRBJ2-1, with D perhaps matching TRBD1 or TRBD2 (6 bases each). Between the trimmed V and J ends, which lost 7 bases and 1 base, there was a span of 15 bases. The CDR3 is 15 residues long. Germline CDR1 is SGDLS and CDR2 is YYNGEE. The CDR3 region is CASSGGPSSYNEQFF. CDR3 coding DNA: TGTGCCAGCTCCGGGGGCCCGTCGTCCTACAATGAGCAGTTCTTC.

The genes are TRBV29-1 and TRBJ1-2; D remains unclear. The CDR3 is 12 residues long. Germline V gene lookup returns CDR1 SQVTM and CDR2 ANQGSEA. V lost 6 bases, J lost 8 bases, and 16 bases lay in between. CDR3 DNA: TGCAGCGTCTCGGACGGATTGATGGGCTACACCTTC. It translates to CSVSDGLMGYTF.

The chain recombines TRBV7-2 with TRBJ1-2; 8 nucleotides match TRBD1. CDR3 length equals 16 residues. Losses at the gene ends were 5 bases for V and 0 bases for J; bases not matched to a gene: 8. Germline V lookup: CDR1 SGHTA, CDR2 FQGNSA. The CDR3 nucleotides read TGTGCCAGCAGCACCCAACCAGGGGGCTCTAACTATGGCTACACCTTC. It is translated as CASSTQPGGSNYGYTF.

A few counts support this clonotype. This chain joins TRBV4-3 and TRBJ2-3; 10 nucleotides line up with TRBD2. Losses at the gene ends were 0 bases for V and 4 bases for J; bases not matched to a gene: 7. The CDR3 loop spans 17 amino acids. CDR1 LGHNA and CDR2 YSLEER come from the germline V gene. Here the CDR3 DNA reads TGCGCCAGCAGCCAAGATGGTCTAGCGGGGGCACCAGATACGCAGTATTTT. This encodes CASSQDGLAGAPDTQYF.

The rearrangement links TRBV27 to TRBJ1-2, with unresolved D. The CDR3 sequence is 12 residues long. Germline values: CDR1 MNHEY, CDR2 SMNVEV (reference sequence). V lost 10 bases and J lost 7, with 16 bases in between. The CDR3 here is CATNDFLSGYTF. The CDR3 nucleotides are TGTGCCACCAACGACTTCCTCAGTGGCTACACCTTC.

This clonotype appeared many times. The chain joins TRBV5-1 to TRBJ2-1; D not resolved. Germline CDR1 reads SGHRS; CDR2 reads YFSETQ. The CDR3 totals 11 residues. Trimming pared 2 bases from V and 10 bases from J, leaving 7 bases between. The CDR3, as DNA: TGCGCCAGCAGCTTTGGTCACGAGCAGTTCTTC. This sequence encodes CASSFGHEQFF. The variable domain in full, completed from reference TRBV5-1 and TRBJ2-1, reads KAGVTQTPRYLIKTRGQQVTLSCSPISGHRSVSWYQQTPGQGLQFLFEYFSETQRNKGNFPGRFSGRQFSNSRSEMNVSTLELGDSALYLCASSFGHEQFFGPGTRLTVL.

V usage is TRBV28 and J usage is TRBJ1-5, with 7 bases lining up with TRBD1. The CDR3 has 16 residues. Trimming cost V 5 bases and J 2 bases; bases outside gene matches: 9. CDR1 is MDHEN, CDR2 SYDVKM, per germline. CDR3: CASSHYRQGGNQPQHF. The CDR3, as DNA: TGTGCCAGCAGTCACTATCGACAGGGCGGCAATCAGCCCCAGCATTTT.

This clonotype came up once. CDR3 sequence: CASSTRTGWVEQFF. The CDR3 nucleotides are TGCGCCAGCAGTACTAGGACAGGCTGGGTTGAGCAGTTCTTC. The chain joins TRBV5-1 to TRBJ2-1; 7 bases are shared with TRBD1. The CDR3 has 14 residues. The germline V gene has CDR1 SGHRS and CDR2 YFSETQ. V lost 5 bases and J lost 9; bases outside the gene matches: 11.

V usage is TRBV11-3 and J usage is TRBJ2-4, with TRBD2 matching over 15 bases. The DNA end is more similar to TRBJ2-5, so the J call may be wrong. The CDR3 runs to 17 residues. Germline loops: CDR1 SGHNT, CDR2 YENEEA. CDR3 sequence reads: CASSSGLAGGLTETQYF. The CDR3 bases are TGTGCCAGCAGCAGCGGACTAGCGGGGGGGCTAACAGAGACCCAGTACTTC.

The rearrangement joins TRBV4-2 to TRBJ2-1; D perhaps matches TRBD2 (6 bases). The CDR3 has 16 amino acids. The germline CDR1 and CDR2 sequences are LGHNA and YNFKEQ. Trimming took off 4 bases at V and 2 bases at J, with 15 bases between the two ends. The CDR3 reads CASSLSIGTPYNEQFF. CDR3 bases: TGTGCCAGCAGCCTATCGATCGGGACTCCCTACAATGAGCAGTTCTTC.

The genes are TRBV7-9 and TRBJ2-5; D might be TRBD1 (6 bases). CDR3 length: 14 amino acids. Per germline, CDR1 SEHNR and CDR2 FQNEAQ (reference sequence). Trimming removed 4 bases at V and 3 bases at J, with 12 bases between. The CDR3 sequence: CASSYPGVKETQYF. In DNA form, the CDR3 reads TGTGCCAGCAGCTACCCAGGGGTAAAAGAGACCCAGTACTTC.

The chain recombines TRBV20-1 with TRBJ1-5; D is undetermined. V was shortened by 3 bases and J by 6 bases, with 9 bases between the two germline ends. Germline CDR1 and CDR2: DFQATT and SNEGSKA (reference sequence). The CDR3 consists of 12 residues. The CDR3 loop reads CSASREGQPQHF. CDR3 DNA sequence: TGCAGTGCTAGCCGTGAAGGTCAGCCCCAGCATTTT.

The chain combines TRBV7-6 with TRBJ2-7; TRBD1 agrees at 7 bases. This CDR3 is 14 amino acids long. Germline CDR1 and CDR2: SGHVS and FNYEAQ. V dropped 6 bases and J dropped 3; count of bases not matched to a gene: 8. The CDR3 DNA sequence: TGTGCCAGCAGATCCACAGGGGTTATCTACGAGCAGTACTTC. This sequence encodes CASRSTGVIYEQYF.

This clonotype has a handful of counts. V gene TRBV6-2 or TRBV6-3 combines with J gene TRBJ2-7; D gene ambiguous. The CDR3 covers 15 residues. The germline gives CDR1 MNHEY, CDR2 SVGEGT. The germline V and J ends were trimmed by 6 bases and 7 bases, with 22 bases remaining between them. CDR3 in amino acids: CASSEPGRYNNEQYF. CDR3 bases: TGTGCCAGCAGCGAACCGGGCCGTTACAACAATGAGCAGTACTTC.

The rearrangement joins TRBV6-5 to TRBJ1-5; no firm D call. Deletions cut 0 bases from V and 6 bases from J, with 6 bases between. The length of the CDR3 is 13 residues. Germline V gene data show CDR1 as MNHEY and CDR2 as SVGAGI. This chain's CDR3 is CASSYSDLQPQHF. The CDR3 DNA reads as TGTGCCAGCAGTTACTCGGATCTTCAGCCCCAGCATTTT.

The chain joins TRBV6-5 to TRBJ2-3; 9 bases fit TRBD2. The CDR3 is 16 amino acids. Germline V CDR1 and CDR2: MNHEY, SVGAGI. V lost 0 bases to trimming and J lost 5 bases; unmatched junction nucleotides: 6. CDR3 bases: TGTGCCAGCAGTTACTCGAGCGGGGGGCCAAGAGATACGCAGTATTTT. The encoded protein is CASSYSSGGPRDTQYF.

The chain links TRBV6-2 or TRBV6-3 to TRBJ1-1; possibly TRBD1 for D (5 bases). This CDR3 region has 13 residues. The germline V gene encodes CDR1 MNHEY and CDR2 SVGEGT. Trimming shortened V by 7 bases and J by 7 bases, and 16 bases separated the two germline ends. The CDR3 is CASNKAGMGEAFF. The CDR3 DNA reads as TGTGCCAGCAATAAAGCAGGGATGGGTGAAGCTTTCTTT.

The chain employs TRBV25-1 and TRBJ2-1; 7 nucleotides agree with TRBD1. This CDR3 contains 14 residues. J was trimmed by 9 bases and V by 4 bases; bases with no gene match: 9. CDR1 and CDR2 from the germline V gene are MGHDK and SYGVNS. DNA of the CDR3: TGTGCCAGCAGTGGGGTACAGGGGTTTGGTGAGCAGTTCTTC. This translates into CASSGVQGFGEQFF.